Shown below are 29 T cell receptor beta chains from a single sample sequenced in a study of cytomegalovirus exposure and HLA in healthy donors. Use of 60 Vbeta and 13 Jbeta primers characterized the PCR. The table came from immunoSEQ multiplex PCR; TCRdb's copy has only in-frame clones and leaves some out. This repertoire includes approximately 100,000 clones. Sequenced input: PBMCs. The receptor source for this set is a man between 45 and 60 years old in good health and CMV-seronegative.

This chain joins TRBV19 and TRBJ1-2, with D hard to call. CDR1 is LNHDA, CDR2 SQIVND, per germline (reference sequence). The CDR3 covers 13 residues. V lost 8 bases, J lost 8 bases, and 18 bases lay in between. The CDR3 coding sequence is TGTGCCAGTCCCAATCTGGGGAGTCCCGGCTACACCTTC. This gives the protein CASPNLGSPGYTF.

The CDR3 bases are TGTGCCAGCAGCCCGGACAGGGCTGTCTATGGCTACACCTTC. This translates into CASSPDRAVYGYTF. The chain is built from TRBV14 and TRBJ1-2; the match to TRBD1 covers 8 bases. The CDR3 has 14 residues. From germline, CDR1 is SGHDN and CDR2 FVKESK. V trimming: 4 bases; J trimming: 4 bases; junction bases outside the gene matches: 5.

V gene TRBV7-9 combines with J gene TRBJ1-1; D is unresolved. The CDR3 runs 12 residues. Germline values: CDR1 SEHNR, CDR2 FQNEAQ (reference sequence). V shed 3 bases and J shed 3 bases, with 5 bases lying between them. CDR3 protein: CASSFGDTEAFF. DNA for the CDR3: TGTGCCAGCAGCTTCGGGGACACTGAAGCTTTCTTT.

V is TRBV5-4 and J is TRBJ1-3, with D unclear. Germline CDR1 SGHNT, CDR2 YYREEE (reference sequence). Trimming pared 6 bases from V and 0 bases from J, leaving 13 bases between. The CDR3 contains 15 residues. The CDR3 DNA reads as TGTGCCAGCACCCTTAGTCCTAACTCTGGAAACACCATATATTTT. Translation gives CASTLSPNSGNTIYF.

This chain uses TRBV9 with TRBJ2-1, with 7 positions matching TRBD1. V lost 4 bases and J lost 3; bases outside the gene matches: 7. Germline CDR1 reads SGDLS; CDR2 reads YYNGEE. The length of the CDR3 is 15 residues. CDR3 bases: TGTGCCAGCAGCCCCGAAGGGGACAGCTACAATGAGCAGTTCTTC. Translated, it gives CASSPEGDSYNEQFF.

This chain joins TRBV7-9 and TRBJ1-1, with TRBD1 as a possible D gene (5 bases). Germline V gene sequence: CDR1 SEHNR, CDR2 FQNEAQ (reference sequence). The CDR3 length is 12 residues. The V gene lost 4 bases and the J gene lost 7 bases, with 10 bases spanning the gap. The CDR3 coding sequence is TGTGCCAGCAGCTCAGGGTGGGTTGAAGCTTTCTTT. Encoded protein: CASSSGWVEAFF.

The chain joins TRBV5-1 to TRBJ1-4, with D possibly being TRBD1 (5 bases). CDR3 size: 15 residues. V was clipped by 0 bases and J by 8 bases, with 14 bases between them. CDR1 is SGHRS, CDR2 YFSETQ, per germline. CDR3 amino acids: CASSLEARAGEKLFF. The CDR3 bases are TGCGCCAGCAGCTTGGAGGCCAGGGCGGGGGAAAAACTGTTTTTT.

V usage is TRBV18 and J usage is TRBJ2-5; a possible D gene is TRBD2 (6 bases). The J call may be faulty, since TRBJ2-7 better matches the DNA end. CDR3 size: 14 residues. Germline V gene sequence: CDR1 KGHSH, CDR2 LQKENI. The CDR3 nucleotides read TGTGCCAGCTCACCCTCCGGGGGTTCCTACGAGCAGTACTTC. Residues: CASSPSGGSYEQYF.

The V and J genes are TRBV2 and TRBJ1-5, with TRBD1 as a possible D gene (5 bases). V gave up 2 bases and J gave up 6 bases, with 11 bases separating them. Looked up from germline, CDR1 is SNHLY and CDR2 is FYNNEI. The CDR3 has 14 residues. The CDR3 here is CASSEQGLGQPQHF. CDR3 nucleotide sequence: TGTGCCAGCAGTGAACAGGGATTAGGTCAGCCCCAGCATTTT. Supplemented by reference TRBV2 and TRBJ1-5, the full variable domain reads EPEVTQTPSHQVTQMGQEVILRCVPISNHLYFYWYRQILGQKVEFLVSFYNNEISEKSEIFDDQFSVERPDGSNFTLKIRSTKLEDSAMYFCASSEQGLGQPQHFGDGTRLSIL.

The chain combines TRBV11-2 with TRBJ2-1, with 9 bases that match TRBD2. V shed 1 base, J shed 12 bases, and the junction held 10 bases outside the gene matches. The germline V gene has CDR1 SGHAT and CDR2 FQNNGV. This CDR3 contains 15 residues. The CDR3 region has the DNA TGTGCCAGCAGCTTAGGGTTAATCCTAGCGGGATCGCAGTTCTTC. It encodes CASSLGLILAGSQFF.

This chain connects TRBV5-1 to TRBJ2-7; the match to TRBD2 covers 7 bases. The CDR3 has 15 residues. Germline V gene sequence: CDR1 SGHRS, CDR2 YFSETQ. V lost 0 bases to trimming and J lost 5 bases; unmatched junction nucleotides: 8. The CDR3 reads CASSLARGGIDEQYF. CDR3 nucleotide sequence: TGCGCCAGCAGCTTGGCGCGCGGGGGAATCGACGAGCAGTACTTC. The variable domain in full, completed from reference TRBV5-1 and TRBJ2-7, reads KAGVTQTPRYLIKTRGQQVTLSCSPISGHRSVSWYQQTPGQGLQFLFEYFSETQRNKGNFPGRFSGRQFSNSRSEMNVSTLELGDSALYLCASSLARGGIDEQYFGPGTRLTVT.

CDR3 bases: TGTGCCAGCAGTGTGACAGGGAATGAAAAACTGTTTTTT. This encodes CASSVTGNEKLFF. The rearrangement joins TRBV25-1 to TRBJ1-4, with 7 positions matching TRBD1. The CDR3 is made up of 13 amino acids. J was trimmed by 5 bases and V by 4 bases; bases with no gene match: 1. Germline CDR1 and CDR2: MGHDK and SYGVNS.

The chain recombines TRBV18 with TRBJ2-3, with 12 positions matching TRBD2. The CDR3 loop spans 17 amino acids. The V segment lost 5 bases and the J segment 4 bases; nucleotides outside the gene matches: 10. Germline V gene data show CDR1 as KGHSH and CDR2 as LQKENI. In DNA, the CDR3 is TGTGCCAGCTCAGCACTACTAGCGGGAGGTGGCGCAGATACGCAGTATTTT. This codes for CASSALLAGGGADTQYF.

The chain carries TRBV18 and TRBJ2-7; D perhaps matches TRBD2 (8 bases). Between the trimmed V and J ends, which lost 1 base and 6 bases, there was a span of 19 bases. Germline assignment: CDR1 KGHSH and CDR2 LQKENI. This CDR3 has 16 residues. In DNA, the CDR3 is TGTGCCAGCTCACCACTCGACGGGAGGGGGCAGGGCGAGCAGTACTTC. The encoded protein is CASSPLDGRGQGEQYF.

The CDR3, as DNA: TGCGCCAGCAGCCTGGGAGACAGGGCTAGCACAGATACGCAGTATTTT. This encodes CASSLGDRASTDTQYF. The chain has TRBV5-1 and TRBJ2-3, with 7 bases that match TRBD1. Germline CDR1 SGHRS, CDR2 YFSETQ. This CDR3 contains 16 residues. V was pared by 4 bases and J by 0 bases, with 8 bases of the junction left unmatched.

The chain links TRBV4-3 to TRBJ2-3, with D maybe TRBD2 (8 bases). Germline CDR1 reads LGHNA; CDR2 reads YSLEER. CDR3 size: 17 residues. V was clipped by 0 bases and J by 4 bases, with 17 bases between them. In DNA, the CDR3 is TGCGCCAGCAGCCAAGATACGGGACAGCGGGGGCCAGATACGCAGTATTTT. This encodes CASSQDTGQRGPDTQYF.

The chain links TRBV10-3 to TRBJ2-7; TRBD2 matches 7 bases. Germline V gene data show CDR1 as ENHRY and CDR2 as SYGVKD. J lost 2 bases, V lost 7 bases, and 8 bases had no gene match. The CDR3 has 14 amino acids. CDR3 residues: CAIKGRESAYEQYF. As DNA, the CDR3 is TGTGCCATCAAGGGGCGGGAGAGCGCCTACGAGCAGTACTTC.

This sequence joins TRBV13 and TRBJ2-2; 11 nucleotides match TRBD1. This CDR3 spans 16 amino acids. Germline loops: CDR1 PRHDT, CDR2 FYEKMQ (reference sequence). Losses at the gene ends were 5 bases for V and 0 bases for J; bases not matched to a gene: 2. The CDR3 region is CASSLGQGANTGELFF. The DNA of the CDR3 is TGTGCCAGCAGCCTGGGACAGGGGGCGAACACCGGGGAGCTGTTTTTT.

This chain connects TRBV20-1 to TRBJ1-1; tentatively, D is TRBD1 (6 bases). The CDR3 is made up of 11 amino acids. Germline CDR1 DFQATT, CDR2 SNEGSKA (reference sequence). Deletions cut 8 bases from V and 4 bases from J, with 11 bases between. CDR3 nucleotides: TGCAGTTACAGGGAGGGCACTGAAGCTTTCTTT. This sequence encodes CSYREGTEAFF.

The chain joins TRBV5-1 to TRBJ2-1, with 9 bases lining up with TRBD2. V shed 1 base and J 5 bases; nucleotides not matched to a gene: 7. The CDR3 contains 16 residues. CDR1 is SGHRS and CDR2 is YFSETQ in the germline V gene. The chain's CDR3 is CASSLIPSGADNEQFF. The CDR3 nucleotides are TGCGCCAGCAGCTTGATCCCTAGCGGGGCCGACAATGAGCAGTTCTTC.

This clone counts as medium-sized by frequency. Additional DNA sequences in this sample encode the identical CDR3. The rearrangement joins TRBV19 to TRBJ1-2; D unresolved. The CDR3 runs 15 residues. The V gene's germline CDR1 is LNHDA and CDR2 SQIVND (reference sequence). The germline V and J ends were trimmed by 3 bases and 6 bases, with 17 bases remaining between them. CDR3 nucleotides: TGTGCCAGTAGTATGTACAGCGCGGGTGGAGATGGCTACACCTTC. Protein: CASSMYSAGGDGYTF.

CDR3 nucleotides: TGTGCCAGTAGACCGGGGACAGCAACTAACTATGGCTACACCTTC. Its translation is CASRPGTATNYGYTF. The rearrangement links TRBV19 to TRBJ1-2; 7 nucleotides align to TRBD1. This CDR3 is 15 amino acids long. CDR1 is LNHDA, CDR2 SQIVND, per germline (reference sequence). V lost 6 bases, J lost 0 bases, and 7 bases stayed unmatched. Together with reference TRBV19 and TRBJ1-2, the CDR3 gives the full variable domain: DGGITQSPKYLFRKEGQNVTLSCEQNLNHDAMYWYRQDPGQGLRLIYYSQIVNDFQKGDIAEGYSVSREKKESFPLTVTSAQKNPTAFYLCASRPGTATNYGYTFGSGTRLTVV.

In nucleotides, the CDR3 is TGTGCCAGCTCACCCTCCCAATCCTCTCTGAACTCAACGGGGTCTTTCTTT. It translates to CASSPSQSSLNSTGSFF. The chain carries TRBV18 and TRBJ1-1; D is uncertain. This CDR3 is 17 amino acids long. CDR1 KGHSH and CDR2 LQKENI come from the germline V gene. The V and J ends lost 3 bases and 12 bases respectively, with 29 bases between them.

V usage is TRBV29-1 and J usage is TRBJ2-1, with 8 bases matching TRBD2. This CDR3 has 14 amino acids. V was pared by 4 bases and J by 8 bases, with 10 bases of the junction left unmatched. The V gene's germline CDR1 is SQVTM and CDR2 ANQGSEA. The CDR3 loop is CSVVVLREAYEQFF. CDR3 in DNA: TGCAGCGTTGTTGTTCTGCGGGAGGCATATGAGCAGTTCTTC.

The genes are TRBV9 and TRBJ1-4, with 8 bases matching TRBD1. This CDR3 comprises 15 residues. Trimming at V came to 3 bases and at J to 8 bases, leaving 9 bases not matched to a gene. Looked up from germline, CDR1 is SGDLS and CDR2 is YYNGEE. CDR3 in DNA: TGTGCCAGCAGCGCATCCGGGACAGGCGGGGAAAAACTGTTTTTT. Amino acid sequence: CASSASGTGGEKLFF.

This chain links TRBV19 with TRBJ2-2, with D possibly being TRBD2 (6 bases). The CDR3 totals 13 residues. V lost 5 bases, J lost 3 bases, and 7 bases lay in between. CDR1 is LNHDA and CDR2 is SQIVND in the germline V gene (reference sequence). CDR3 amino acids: CASSGTHTGELFF. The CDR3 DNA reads TGTGCCAGTAGTGGGACTCACACCGGGGAGCTGTTTTTT.

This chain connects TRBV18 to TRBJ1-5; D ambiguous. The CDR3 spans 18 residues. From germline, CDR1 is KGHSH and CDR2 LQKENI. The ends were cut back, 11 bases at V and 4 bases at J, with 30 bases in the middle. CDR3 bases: TGTGCCCCCTCCATGACGGGGATCGAGAGGATGAGTAATCAGCCCCAGCATTTT. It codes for CAPSMTGIERMSNQPQHF.

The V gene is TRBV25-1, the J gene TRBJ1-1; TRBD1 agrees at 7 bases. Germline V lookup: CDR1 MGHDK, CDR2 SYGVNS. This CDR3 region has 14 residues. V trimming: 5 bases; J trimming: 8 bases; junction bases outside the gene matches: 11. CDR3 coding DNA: TGTGCCAGCAGTTACTCCGGGACAGTTGCCGAAGCTTTCTTT. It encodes CASSYSGTVAEAFF.

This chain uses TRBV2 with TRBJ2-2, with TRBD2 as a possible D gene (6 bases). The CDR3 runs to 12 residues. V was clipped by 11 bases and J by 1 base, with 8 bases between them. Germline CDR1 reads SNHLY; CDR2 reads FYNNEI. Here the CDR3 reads CASGGNTGELFF. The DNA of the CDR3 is TGTGCCTCCGGGGGGAACACCGGGGAGCTGTTTTTT.